Below, 32 T cell receptor beta chains from the same sample are listed, as sequenced in a study of blood T cell repertoires in COVID-19. The method was immunoSEQ multiplex PCR; TCRdb's version includes in-frame clones alone and lacks a portion of them. The sample includes around 70,000 clones, roughly 84% seen only once; the top ten take 29%. The sequencing sample was made of peripheral blood. Receptors originate from a woman at least 80 years old with active or convalescent COVID-19.

The chain joins TRBV28 to TRBJ2-1, with D tentatively TRBD1 (5 bases). Trimming left V 6 bases short and J 1 base short, with 13 bases between. CDR1 MDHEN and CDR2 SYDVKM come from the germline V gene. CDR3 length: 15 amino acids. The CDR3 region is CASRNPPGSYNEQFF. The CDR3 DNA sequence: TGTGCCAGCAGAAACCCCCCAGGGTCCTACAATGAGCAGTTCTTC.

This chain joins TRBV5-4 and TRBJ2-7; possibly TRBD2 for D (6 bases). V lost 0 bases, J lost 2 bases, and 12 bases lay in between. Germline V gene lookup returns CDR1 SGHNT and CDR2 YYREEE (reference sequence). The CDR3 contains 15 residues. Here the CDR3 DNA reads TGTGCCAGCAGCTTGGGCGCGGGGATTGCCTACGAGCAGTACTTC. Its translation: CASSLGAGIAYEQYF.

This chain connects TRBV7-3 to TRBJ2-5; D is perhaps TRBD2 (6 bases). This CDR3 has 13 amino acids. Germline V gives CDR1 SGHTA, CDR2 FQGTGA. V was trimmed by 6 bases and J by 5 bases, leaving 13 bases between them. The DNA of the CDR3 is TGTGCCAGCAGTTACGGGAGCGGGGAGACCCAGTACTTC. Translating it yields CASSYGSGETQYF.

The chain uses TRBV7-6 and TRBJ1-2; 11 bases fit TRBD1. The length of the CDR3 is 16 residues. V lost 5 bases and J lost 6; bases outside the gene matches: 11. The germline CDR1 and CDR2 sequences are SGHVS and FNYEAQ. The CDR3 protein is CASSELSGQGAHGYTF. The CDR3 nucleotides are TGTGCCAGCAGCGAACTGTCTGGACAGGGGGCTCATGGCTACACCTTC.

The rearrangement uses TRBV4-1 and TRBJ1-3; maybe TRBD1 (5 bases). This CDR3 has 16 amino acids. V was cut by 3 bases and J by 0 bases, with 12 bases left in between. The germline CDR1 and CDR2 sequences are MGHRA and YSYEKL. The CDR3 bases are TGCGCCAGCAGCCAGGGGGACTTTCGCTCTGGAAACACCATATATTTT. Translation gives CASSQGDFRSGNTIYF.

V is TRBV7-8 and J is TRBJ2-7, with D perhaps matching TRBD1 (6 bases). Germline lookup yields CDR1 SGHVS and CDR2 FQNEAQ. The CDR3 is 12 amino acids. Trimming stripped 5 bases from V and 6 bases from J, with 11 bases between. The CDR3 protein is CASSLPGAEQYF. DNA of the CDR3: TGTGCCAGCAGCCTCCCAGGGGCCGAGCAGTACTTC.

The chain couples TRBV9 to TRBJ2-7; TRBD1 matches 8 bases. The V and J ends lost 0 bases and 8 bases, in that order; junction bases with no gene match: 10. Germline V gene data show CDR1 as SGDLS and CDR2 as YYNGEE. This CDR3 comprises 15 residues. CDR3 in DNA: TGTGCCAGCAGCGTAGTTGGGGGGACAGGAGACAAGCAGTACTTC. Its translation is CASSVVGGTGDKQYF.

The gene calls are TRBV7-2 and TRBJ1-1, with a possible D match to TRBD1 (5 bases). The length of the CDR3 is 12 residues. The V end was cut by 5 bases, the J end by 6 bases, with 10 bases between. Germline V gives CDR1 SGHTA, CDR2 FQGNSA. The DNA for the CDR3 is TGTGCCAGCAGCCTCCAGGGCTCTGAAGCTTTCTTT. This encodes CASSLQGSEAFF.

V is TRBV7-2 and J is TRBJ2-5, with 10 bases lining up with TRBD2. The CDR3 contains 15 residues. The V gene end was trimmed by 0 bases and the J gene end by 4 bases; junction bases not matched to a gene: 2. Germline V gene data show CDR1 as SGHTA and CDR2 as FQGNSA. Written as DNA, the CDR3 is TGTGCCAGCAGCTTAGCGGGACTAGCGTCAGAGACCCAGTACTTC. It encodes CASSLAGLASETQYF.

The CDR3: CASSMWDRGYEQYF. The CDR3 DNA follows: TGTGCCAGTAGTATGTGGGACAGGGGATACGAGCAGTACTTC. J is TRBJ2-7 and V is TRBV19, with 10 positions matching TRBD1. The CDR3 totals 14 residues. Germline V CDR1 and CDR2: LNHDA, SQIVND (reference sequence). J gave up 4 bases and V 3 bases, and 3 bases lay outside the gene matches.

The chain employs TRBV5-1 and TRBJ2-1, with 8 bases identical to TRBD2. The germline CDR1 and CDR2 sequences are SGHRS and YFSETQ. This CDR3 region has 14 residues. V was pared by 6 bases and J by 7 bases, with 9 bases of the junction left unmatched. The CDR3: CASTKTGGLNEQFF. CDR3 bases: TGCGCCAGCACTAAAACGGGGGGGTTAAATGAGCAGTTCTTC.

The chain joins TRBV7-9 to TRBJ1-1, with TRBD1 matching 7 bases. The V gene end was trimmed by 5 bases and the J gene end by 8 bases; junction bases not matched to a gene: 8. In germline, CDR1 is SEHNR, CDR2 FQNEAQ (reference sequence). This CDR3 has 13 residues. The CDR3 here is CASSHAGTAEAFF. Here the CDR3 DNA reads TGTGCCAGCAGCCATGCCGGGACAGCCGAAGCTTTCTTT. The variable domain in full, completed from reference TRBV7-9 and TRBJ1-1, reads DTGVSQNPRHKITKRGQNVTFRCDPISEHNRLYWYRQTLGQGPEFLTYFQNEAQLEKSRLLSDRFSAERPKGSFSTLEIQRTEQGDSAMYLCASSHAGTAEAFFGQGTRLTVV.

The J gene is TRBJ1-1, the V gene TRBV5-4, with 10 positions matching TRBD1. The germline gives CDR1 SGHNT, CDR2 YYREEE (reference sequence). The CDR3 contains 15 residues. V shed 1 base and J 5 bases; nucleotides not matched to a gene: 5. The CDR3 DNA is TGTGCCAGCAGCTTGCCAGGACAGGGGGTTACTGAAGCTTTCTTT. It codes for CASSLPGQGVTEAFF.

The rearrangement joins TRBV6-2 or TRBV6-3 to TRBJ2-6; the D is unclear. CDR3 size: 15 residues. CDR1 MNHEY and CDR2 SVGEGT come from the germline V gene. The V and J ends lost 0 bases and 0 bases respectively, with 3 bases between them. Here the CDR3 reads CASSYSVSGANVLTF. The CDR3 nucleotides are TGTGCCAGCAGTTACTCCGTCTCTGGGGCCAACGTCCTGACTTTC.

This clone was recorded only once. CDR3 amino acids: CASSYSGTSKNTGELFF. In DNA, the CDR3 is TGTGCCAGCAGTTACTCCGGGACTAGCAAGAACACCGGGGAGCTGTTTTTT. This chain links TRBV6-2 or TRBV6-3 with TRBJ2-2; the match to TRBD2 covers 9 bases. V was clipped by 0 bases and J by 1 base; unmatched bases: 3. This CDR3 has 17 amino acids. Germline V gives CDR1 MNHEY, CDR2 SVGEGT.

The gene calls are TRBV10-3 and TRBJ1-2, with TRBD1 as a possible D gene (5 bases). The germline V gene has CDR1 ENHRY and CDR2 SYGVKD. V was trimmed by 3 bases and J by 4 bases, leaving 6 bases between them. This CDR3 has 12 amino acids. Here the CDR3 DNA reads TGTGCCATCAGTGAAGACAGCTATGGCTACACCTTC. It is translated as CAISEDSYGYTF.

The chain combines TRBV4-2 with TRBJ2-3; 8 bases line up with TRBD1. Germline V CDR1 and CDR2: LGHNA, YNFKEQ. CDR3 length: 17 amino acids. V dropped 1 base and J dropped 4; count of bases not matched to a gene: 10. The CDR3 coding sequence is TGTGCCAGCAGCCAAGTAACCGGGACAGGATATCCAGATACGCAGTATTTT. Its translation is CASSQVTGTGYPDTQYF.

A single count supports this clone. The chain links TRBV10-2 to TRBJ1-5; 8 bases line up with TRBD1. CDR1 and CDR2 from the germline V gene are WSHSY and SAAADI. V dropped 8 bases and J dropped 0; count of bases not matched to a gene: 18. This CDR3 has 19 residues. CDR3 amino acids: CASGRGGTGTTYSNQPQHF. DNA for the CDR3: TGCGCCAGCGGGAGGGGAGGGACAGGTACTACCTATAGCAATCAGCCCCAGCATTTT.

The chain carries TRBV25-1 and TRBJ1-4, with 9 bases that match TRBD1. The CDR3 is 18 amino acids. Germline V CDR1 and CDR2: MGHDK, SYGVNS. The V and J ends lost 6 bases and 0 bases, in that order; junction bases with no gene match: 11. The CDR3 reads CASSEGQGVESTNEKLFF. As DNA, the CDR3 is TGTGCCAGCAGCGAGGGACAGGGAGTCGAGTCAACTAATGAAAAACTGTTTTTT.

The J gene is TRBJ1-6, the V gene TRBV5-1, with 11 nucleotides matching TRBD1. From germline, CDR1 is SGHRS and CDR2 YFSETQ. The CDR3 spans 16 residues. Trimming at V came to 1 base and at J to 7 bases, leaving 4 bases not matched to a gene. CDR3 loop: CASSLIGTGGNSPLHF. The CDR3 DNA reads TGCGCCAGCAGCTTGATAGGGACAGGGGGAAATTCACCCCTCCACTTT. The whole variable domain, remainder taken from reference TRBV5-1 and TRBJ1-6, is KAGVTQTPRYLIKTRGQQVTLSCSPISGHRSVSWYQQTPGQGLQFLFEYFSETQRNKGNFPGRFSGRQFSNSRSEMNVSTLELGDSALYLCASSLIGTGGNSPLHFGNGTRLTVT.

This clone was detected once. This rearrangement joins TRBV28 to TRBJ1-2, with a possible D match to TRBD1 (5 bases). This CDR3 is 15 amino acids long. The germline CDR1 and CDR2 sequences are MDHEN and SYDVKM. V was trimmed by 4 bases and J by 4 bases, leaving 16 bases between them. CDR3 residues: CASSSYSGTLYGYTF. The CDR3 DNA is TGTGCCAGCAGTTCTTATTCAGGGACTCTCTATGGCTACACCTTC.

The rearrangement joins TRBV4-3 to TRBJ2-7; TRBD2 matches 7 bases. The CDR3 has 14 residues. Trimming at V came to 1 base and at J to 6 bases, leaving 6 bases not matched to a gene. Germline V gene data show CDR1 as LGHNA and CDR2 as YSLEER. As DNA, the CDR3 is TGCGCCAGCAGCCAAGCGTCCTCGGGGGGCGAGCAGTACTTC. This gives the protein CASSQASSGGEQYF.

The chain employs TRBV19 and TRBJ1-5; the D is unclear. Germline V gene lookup returns CDR1 LNHDA and CDR2 SQIVND (reference sequence). V dropped 5 bases and J dropped 3 bases, with 17 bases sitting between them. The CDR3 consists of 16 residues. CDR3 DNA: TGTGCCAGTAGTCTCCCAATTCGACAAAACAATCAGCCCCAGCATTTT. Protein sequence: CASSLPIRQNNQPQHF.

This clone appeared a few times. The CDR3 DNA follows: TGTGCCAGCAGCGTAGGGGACAGGGGATCGAGGAATTCACCCCTCCACTTT. Translated, it gives CASSVGDRGSRNSPLHF. The chain couples TRBV9 to TRBJ1-6; the match to TRBD1 covers 10 bases. Germline V CDR1 and CDR2: SGDLS, YYNGEE. J was trimmed by 7 bases and V by 0 bases; bases with no gene match: 7. The CDR3 is 17 amino acids.

This clone was counted a few times. This sequence joins TRBV4-1 and TRBJ1-3; a weak D match, TRBD1 (6 bases). The CDR3 runs to 17 residues. V shed 0 bases and J shed 2 bases, with 14 bases lying between them. Germline V gene lookup returns CDR1 MGHRA and CDR2 YSYEKL. DNA for the CDR3: TGCGCCAGCAGCCAAGAGCGGGGGCTGGCCGCTGGAAACACCATATATTTT. This encodes CASSQERGLAAGNTIYF.

The chain has TRBV4-3 and TRBJ1-1, with TRBD1 as a possible D gene (6 bases). The CDR3 sequence is 15 residues long. Trimming left V 2 bases short and J 5 bases short, with 15 bases between. Per the germline V gene, CDR1 is LGHNA and CDR2 is YSLEER. CDR3 nucleotides: TGCGCCAGCAGCCAAAGGTCAGGGGCGACTACTGAAGCTTTCTTT. The encoded protein is CASSQRSGATTEAFF.

The chain is built from TRBV11-3 and TRBJ2-5; possible D gene TRBD2, 5 bases. Trimming cost V 1 base and J 8 bases, with 11 bases left between them. This CDR3 comprises 13 residues. Germline V gene sequence: CDR1 SGHNT, CDR2 YENEEA. CDR3 DNA sequence: TGTGCCAGCAGCTTAGGGCTCACGGGAACCCAGTACTTC. Translation: CASSLGLTGTQYF.

The chain uses TRBV7-2 and TRBJ2-1; 11 nucleotides line up with TRBD2. The germline gives CDR1 SGHTA, CDR2 FQGNSA. The junction had 7 bases not matched to a gene; V was cut back by 6 bases and J by 6 bases. CDR3 length: 15 residues. The CDR3 DNA reads TGTGCCAGCAGACCTACTAGCGGGGGCCTCAATGAGCAGTTCTTC. It yields the protein CASRPTSGGLNEQFF.

The chain joins TRBV19 to TRBJ1-1; a weak D match, TRBD1 (5 bases). The germline CDR1 and CDR2 sequences are LNHDA and SQIVND (reference sequence). This CDR3 is 13 amino acids long. Trimming cost V 3 bases and J 7 bases, with 12 bases left between them. This CDR3 reads CASSIGRGLEAFF. CDR3 in DNA: TGTGCCAGTAGTATCGGAAGGGGACTTGAAGCTTTCTTT. Drawing the rest from reference TRBV19 and TRBJ1-1, the complete variable domain is DGGITQSPKYLFRKEGQNVTLSCEQNLNHDAMYWYRQDPGQGLRLIYYSQIVNDFQKGDIAEGYSVSREKKESFPLTVTSAQKNPTAFYLCASSIGRGLEAFFGQGTRLTVV.

This clone was recorded a few times. The chain recombines TRBV11-2 with TRBJ2-4, with 8 bases aligning to TRBD1. CDR1 and CDR2 (germline): SGHAT, FQNNGV. With V trimmed by 4 bases and J by 5 bases, 7 bases remained unmatched. The CDR3 length is 15 residues. CDR3: CASSSLRDRQNIQYF. The CDR3 DNA reads as TGTGCCAGCAGCTCACTCCGGGACAGGCAAAACATTCAGTACTTC.

This chain links TRBV5-1 with TRBJ1-1; TRBD1 agrees at 9 bases. Trimming cost V 1 base and J 6 bases; bases outside gene matches: 7. The CDR3 length is 15 residues. Germline loops: CDR1 SGHRS, CDR2 YFSETQ. CDR3 bases: TGCGCCAGCAGCTTGACAGGGGGCGATTTCTCTGAAGCTTTCTTT. Translated, it gives CASSLTGGDFSEAFF.

The chain uses TRBV28 and TRBJ1-1; 7 nucleotides agree with TRBD1. This CDR3 is built from 13 residues. Germline CDR1 and CDR2: MDHEN and SYDVKM. With 2 bases clipped from V and 11 bases from J, the junction kept 8 bases outside the gene matches. The CDR3 region is CASSLGERGRAFF. The DNA for the CDR3 is TGTGCCAGCAGTTTAGGGGAGAGGGGGCGGGCTTTCTTT.